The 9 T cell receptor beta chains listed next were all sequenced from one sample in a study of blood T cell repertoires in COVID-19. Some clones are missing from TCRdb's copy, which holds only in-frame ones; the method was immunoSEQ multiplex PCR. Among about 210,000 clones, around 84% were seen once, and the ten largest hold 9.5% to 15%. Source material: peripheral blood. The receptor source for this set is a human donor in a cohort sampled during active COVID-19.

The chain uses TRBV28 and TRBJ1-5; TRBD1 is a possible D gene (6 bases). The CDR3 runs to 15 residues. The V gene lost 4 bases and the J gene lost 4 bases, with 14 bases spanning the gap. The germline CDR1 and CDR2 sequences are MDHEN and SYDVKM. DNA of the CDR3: TGTGCCAGCAGTTCCCTCGGACAGCAGAATCAGCCCCAGCATTTT. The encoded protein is CASSSLGQQNQPQHF.

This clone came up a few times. For the CDR3, the DNA is TGCAGTGCCCCGACAGGGGATGGCTACACCTTC. Translated: CSAPTGDGYTF. The chain links TRBV20-1 to TRBJ1-2; 8 bases agree with TRBD1. V trimming: 6 bases; J trimming: 6 bases; junction bases outside the gene matches: 3. Germline CDR1 and CDR2: DFQATT and SNEGSKA (reference sequence). The CDR3 consists of 11 residues.

DNA for the CDR3: TGTGCCAGCAGTTTGGACAGGGAGGGAGATACGCAGTATTTT. Its protein product is CASSLDREGDTQYF. The V and J genes are TRBV6-5 and TRBJ2-3; TRBD1 might be the D (8 bases). The CDR3 consists of 14 residues. Germline-derived CDR1 and CDR2 are MNHEY and SVGAGI. Trimming removed 4 bases from V and 5 bases from J, with 13 bases in between.

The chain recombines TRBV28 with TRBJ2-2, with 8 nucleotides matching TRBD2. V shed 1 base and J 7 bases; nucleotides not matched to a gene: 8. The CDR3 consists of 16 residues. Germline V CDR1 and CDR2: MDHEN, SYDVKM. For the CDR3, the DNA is TGTGCCAGCAGTTTATTGGCGGGAGGTTCTGGCGGGGAGCTGTTTTTT. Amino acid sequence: CASSLLAGGSGGELFF.

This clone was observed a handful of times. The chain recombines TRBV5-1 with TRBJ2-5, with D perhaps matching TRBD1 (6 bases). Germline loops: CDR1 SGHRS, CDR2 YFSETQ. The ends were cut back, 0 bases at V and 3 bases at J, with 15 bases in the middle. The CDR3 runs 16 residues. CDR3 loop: CASSLAPAGTKETQYF. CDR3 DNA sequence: TGCGCCAGCAGCTTGGCCCCAGCCGGGACAAAAGAGACCCAGTACTTC.

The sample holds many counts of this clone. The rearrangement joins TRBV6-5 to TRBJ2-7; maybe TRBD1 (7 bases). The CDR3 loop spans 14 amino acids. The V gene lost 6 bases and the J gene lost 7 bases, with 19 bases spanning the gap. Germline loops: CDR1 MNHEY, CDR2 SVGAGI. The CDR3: CASRSWGQGGEQYF. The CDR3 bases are TGTGCCAGCAGGAGCTGGGGGCAGGGGGGAGAGCAGTACTTC.

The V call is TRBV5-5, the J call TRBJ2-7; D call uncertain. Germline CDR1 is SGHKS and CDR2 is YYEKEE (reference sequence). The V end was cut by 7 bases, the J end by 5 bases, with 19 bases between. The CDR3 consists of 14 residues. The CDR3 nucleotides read TGTGCCAGCTGCCTTCCGGCCCTTCAGGACGAGCAGTACTTC. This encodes CASCLPALQDEQYF.

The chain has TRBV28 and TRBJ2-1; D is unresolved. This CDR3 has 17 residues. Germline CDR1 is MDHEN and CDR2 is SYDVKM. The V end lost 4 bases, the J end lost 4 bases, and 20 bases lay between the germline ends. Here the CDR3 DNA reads TGTGCCAGCAGTTCCACTGTGACGAGGAGATCTTACAATGAGCAGTTCTTC. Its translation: CASSSTVTRRSYNEQFF.

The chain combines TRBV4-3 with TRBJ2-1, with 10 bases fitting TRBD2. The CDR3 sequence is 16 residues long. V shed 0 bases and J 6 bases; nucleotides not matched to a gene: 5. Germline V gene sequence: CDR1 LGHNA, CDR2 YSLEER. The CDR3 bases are TGCGCCAGCAGCCAAGAGATCAGCGGGGGGGGCAATGAGCAGTTCTTC. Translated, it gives CASSQEISGGGNEQFF.